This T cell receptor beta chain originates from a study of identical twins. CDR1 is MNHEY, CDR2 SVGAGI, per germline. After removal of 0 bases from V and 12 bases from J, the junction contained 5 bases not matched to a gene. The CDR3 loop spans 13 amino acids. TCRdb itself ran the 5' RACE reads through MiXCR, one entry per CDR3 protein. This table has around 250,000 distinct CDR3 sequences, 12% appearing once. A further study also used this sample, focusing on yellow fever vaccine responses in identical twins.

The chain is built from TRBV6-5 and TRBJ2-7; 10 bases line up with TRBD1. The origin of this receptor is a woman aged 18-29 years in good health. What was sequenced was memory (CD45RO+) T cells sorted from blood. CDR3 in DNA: TGTGCCAGCAGTTACTCGGGACAGGGGATGACGTACTTC. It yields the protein CASSYSGQGMTYF.